The clone carrying this T cell receptor beta chain has only a few counts. Its target is unknown. Germline CDR1 MGHDK, CDR2 SYGVNS. CDR3 length equals 16 residues. The V and J ends lost 5 bases and 2 bases respectively, with 13 bases between them. This specimen belongs to a study of Graves' ophthalmopathy and Graves' hyperthyroidism. Study in general: Prior to any treatment, peripheral blood was collected at the time of initial diagnosis. Findings and limits, study-wide: From stable hyperthyroidism, ophthalmopathy was separated by a 13-signature model with about 88% sensitivity and around 79% specificity.

Uncontrolled infections, other autoimmune diseases, pregnancy or lactation barred patients from enrollment. PBMCs were isolated from a roughly 9 ml sample of fresh peripheral blood. From RNA, the CDR3 regions of TCR beta chains were amplified and sequenced. HTBI-primed first-round RT-PCR preceded second-round multiplex PCR. TCRdb called the multiplex PCR reads again in MiXCR, with one record for every CDR3 protein. The sample lists 600,000 to 950,000 distinct CDR3 sequences, 40% occurring once. The rearrangement joins TRBV25-1 to TRBJ1-6, with D uncertain. This clonotype originated in an adult man with Graves' ophthalmopathy. The sample consisted of peripheral blood. The CDR3 sequence is CASSLDTGAYNSPLHF. The CDR3 DNA sequence: TGTGCCAGCAGTCTAGACACCGGAGCCTATAATTCACCCCTCCACTTT.